The 23 T cell receptor beta chains below were found in one sample sequenced in a study of beta chain features in type 1 diabetes. Every bit of the isolated RNA underwent reverse transcription, so sequencing read expressed TCRB transcripts. TCRdb's table, derived via immunoSEQ multiplex PCR, lists solely in-frame clones and lacks some. The data hold 680,000 or so clones, with less than 20% observed a single time. The material sequenced was naive CD4+ T cells from blood. The source of these receptors is a man younger than 30 in good health.

The CDR3 here is CASSLRLTGAKNIQYF. In DNA, the CDR3 is TGTGCCAGCAGTCTACGGCTAACAGGGGCCAAAAACATTCAGTACTTC. The chain recombines TRBV27 with TRBJ2-4; weak D call: TRBD1 (6 bases). Between the trimmed V and J ends, which lost 5 bases and 1 base, there was a span of 15 bases. Germline V lookup: CDR1 MNHEY, CDR2 SMNVEV (reference sequence). This CDR3 comprises 16 residues.

As concerns this clone: Different DNA sequences within this sample yield the same CDR3. CDR3 sequence: CSVGDRAYEQYF. DNA of the CDR3: TGCAGCGTGGGGGACAGGGCCTACGAGCAGTACTTC. This sequence joins TRBV29-1 and TRBJ2-7, with 9 bases matching TRBD1. CDR1 and CDR2 from the germline V gene are SQVTM and ANQGSEA. This CDR3 has 12 amino acids. Trimming cost V 6 bases and J 2 bases; bases outside gene matches: 2.

V and J are TRBV4-2 and TRBJ1-2; D possibly corresponds to TRBD1 (6 bases). Between the trimmed V and J ends, which lost 0 bases and 7 bases, there was a span of 12 bases. The CDR3 sequence is 14 residues long. CDR1 and CDR2 from the germline V gene are LGHNA and YNFKEQ. This CDR3 is CASSQEGPGVGYTF. The CDR3 DNA reads as TGTGCCAGCAGCCAAGAGGGCCCAGGGGTTGGCTACACCTTC.

This clone has a handful of counts. The rearrangement uses TRBV28 and TRBJ1-5; D possibly corresponds to TRBD1 (5 bases). Trimming removed 7 bases at V and 7 bases at J, with 14 bases between. From germline, CDR1 is MDHEN and CDR2 SYDVKM. This CDR3 has 13 residues. The CDR3 nucleotides read TGTGCCAGCAAATCCTCGGGGCGACAGCCCCAGCATTTT. Protein: CASKSSGRQPQHF.

This rearrangement joins TRBV5-6 to TRBJ2-7; D is undetermined. CDR1 is SGHDT, CDR2 YYEEEE, per germline. Trimming removed 4 bases from V and 7 bases from J, with 9 bases in between. The CDR3 length is 11 residues. The CDR3 is CASSRKGEQYF. CDR3 nucleotides: TGTGCCAGCAGCCGCAAGGGAGAGCAGTACTTC. Full variable domain (missing parts from reference TRBV5-6 and TRBJ2-7): DAGVTQSPTHLIKTRGQQVTLRCSPKSGHDTVSWYQQALGQGPQFIFQYYEEEERQRGNFPDRFSGHQFPNYSSELNVNALLLGDSALYLCASSRKGEQYFGPGTRLTVT.

V usage is TRBV9 and J usage is TRBJ2-5, with D possibly called TRBD1 or TRBD2 (6 bases each). The CDR3 extends over 15 amino acids. From germline, CDR1 is SGDLS and CDR2 YYNGEE. V lost 3 bases and J lost 4, with 16 bases in between. The CDR3 nucleotides are TGTGCCAGCAGCGCTATAAGGGGGGCGTCAGAGACCCAGTACTTC. Translating gives CASSAIRGASETQYF.

This clone appeared a few times. The chain links TRBV5-5 to TRBJ2-7, with D possibly matching TRBD2 (5 bases). The V end was cut by 4 bases, the J end by 6 bases, with 11 bases between. The length of the CDR3 is 12 residues. CDR1 is SGHKS, CDR2 YYEKEE, per germline (reference sequence). CDR3: CASSMGALEQYF. Written as DNA, the CDR3 is TGTGCCAGCAGCATGGGAGCCCTCGAGCAGTACTTC.

This chain links TRBV9 with TRBJ2-5, with no clear D. CDR1 SGDLS and CDR2 YYNGEE come from the germline V gene. V lost 6 bases, J lost 2 bases, and 5 bases lay in between. The CDR3 loop spans 11 amino acids. This CDR3 is CASKVQETQYF. In DNA form, the CDR3 reads TGTGCCAGCAAAGTACAAGAGACCCAGTACTTC.

The rearrangement joins TRBV4-1 to TRBJ1-5; D may be TRBD1 (6 bases). Trimming cost V 2 bases and J 9 bases, with 20 bases left between them. CDR3 length: 16 residues. Germline lookup yields CDR1 MGHRA and CDR2 YSYEKL. The CDR3 bases are TGCGCCAGCAGCCAAACCGGAGGGGGACATATTCGGCCCCAGCATTTT. Translated, it gives CASSQTGGGHIRPQHF.

The rearrangement uses TRBV7-6 and TRBJ2-5; 9 bases align to TRBD1. This CDR3 is built from 15 residues. Germline loops: CDR1 SGHVS, CDR2 FNYEAQ. The J segment lost 5 bases and the V segment lost 2 bases, leaving 6 bases of the junction unmatched. CDR3 nucleotide sequence: TGTGCCAGCAGCTTAAAGGACAGGGGTAGTGAGACCCAGTACTTC. This codes for CASSLKDRGSETQYF.

The chain is built from TRBV7-3 and TRBJ2-1; perhaps TRBD2 as D (5 bases). CDR3 length: 16 residues. The V end was cut by 1 base, the J end by 6 bases, with 16 bases between. The germline V gene encodes CDR1 SGHTA and CDR2 FQGTGA. CDR3 DNA: TGTGCCAGCAGCTTAAGAAGCGGCAAATTGATCAATGAGCAGTTCTTC. Translation: CASSLRSGKLINEQFF.

The chain is built from TRBV5-1 and TRBJ2-7; TRBD1 agrees at 7 bases. Germline CDR1 reads SGHRS; CDR2 reads YFSETQ. The CDR3 runs to 17 residues. The J segment lost 3 bases and the V segment lost 0 bases, leaving 12 bases of the junction unmatched. CDR3 DNA sequence: TGCGCCAGCAGCTTGGCTAGGATCAGGGACAGCGGCTACGAGCAGTACTTC. Protein product: CASSLARIRDSGYEQYF.

The chain carries TRBV6-1 and TRBJ1-4; 8 bases are shared with TRBD1. V lost 4 bases, J lost 7 bases, and 5 bases stayed unmatched. Germline CDR1 reads MNHNS; CDR2 reads SASEGT. This CDR3 contains 14 residues. For the CDR3, the DNA is TGTGCCAGCAGTGGACAGGGGAAAACTGAAAAACTGTTTTTT. It is translated as CASSGQGKTEKLFF.

This clone came up a few times. The genes are TRBV6-4 and TRBJ2-1; 13 bases are a match to TRBD2. J lost 13 bases, V lost 4 bases, and 4 bases had no gene match. The CDR3 runs 13 residues. The germline CDR1 and CDR2 sequences are MRHNA and SNTAGT. This CDR3 reads CASSGLAGGGQFF. CDR3 DNA sequence: TGTGCCAGCAGTGGACTAGCGGGGGGCGGACAGTTCTTC.

This clone was seen a few times. The V gene is TRBV9, the J gene TRBJ1-4; 8 positions match TRBD1. Germline trimming cut 3 bases from V and 0 bases from J; bases unmatched to any gene: 4. Germline CDR1 reads SGDLS; CDR2 reads YYNGEE. The CDR3 is 16 residues long. Here the CDR3 DNA reads TGTGCCAGCAGCGCAGGGGGCAGTGCAACTAATGAAAAACTGTTTTTT. Protein sequence: CASSAGGSATNEKLFF.

The V call is TRBV4-3, the J call TRBJ2-4; perhaps D is TRBD1 or TRBD2 (6 bases each). The germline V gene has CDR1 LGHNA and CDR2 YSLEER. Trimming shortened V by 3 bases and J by 3 bases, and 18 bases separated the two germline ends. This CDR3 is built from 17 residues. CDR3 residues: CASSQELGGIVKNIQYF. In DNA, the CDR3 is TGCGCCAGCAGCCAGGAGTTAGGGGGGATAGTCAAAAACATTCAGTACTTC.

This clone has more than one count but fewer than ten. A junction boundary mismatches the germline segment, possibly from a read error. The J gene is TRBJ1-5, the V gene TRBV27, with TRBD1 identical over 8 bases. Germline assignment: CDR1 MNHEY and CDR2 SMNVEV (reference sequence). The CDR3 is 17 amino acids. CDR3 amino acids: CASSFLIQGASSQPQHF. The CDR3 DNA reads TGTGCCAGCAGTTTTCTGATTCAGGGGGCAAGCAGTCAGCCCCAGCATTTT.

This clone was recorded a few times. The chain employs TRBV5-1 and TRBJ2-2; no firm D call. V was clipped by 0 bases and J by 3 bases, with 6 bases between them. CDR1 and CDR2 (germline): SGHRS, YFSETQ. The CDR3 totals 14 residues. The CDR3 reads CASSLAVDTGELFF. The CDR3 region has the DNA TGCGCCAGCAGCTTGGCTGTAGACACCGGGGAGCTGTTTTTT.

Only a few counts were recorded for this clone. The chain couples TRBV9 to TRBJ1-1; 7 bases map to TRBD1. The CDR3 contains 16 residues. Germline lookup yields CDR1 SGDLS and CDR2 YYNGEE. V lost 0 bases to trimming and J lost 1 base; unmatched junction nucleotides: 6. CDR3 residues: CASSVGVTGANTEAFF. In DNA, the CDR3 is TGTGCCAGCAGCGTAGGGGTTACAGGGGCGAACACTGAAGCTTTCTTT. Together with reference TRBV9 and TRBJ1-1, the CDR3 gives the full variable domain: DSGVTQTPKHLITATGQRVTLRCSPRSGDLSVYWYQQSLDQGLQFLIQYYNGEERAKGNILERFSAQQFPDLHSELNLSSLELGDSALYFCASSVGVTGANTEAFFGQGTRLTVV.

CDR3 DNA: TGTGCCAGTAGCCGAAAAGGGTGGACTAGCGGGGTAGCCTACAATGAGCAGTTCTTC. Protein: CASSRKGWTSGVAYNEQFF. The V and J genes are TRBV19 and TRBJ2-1; 12 nucleotides line up with TRBD2. V shed 6 bases, J shed 2 bases, and the junction held 14 bases outside the gene matches. The germline V gene has CDR1 LNHDA and CDR2 SQIVND (reference sequence). The CDR3 length is 19 residues.

This clone was seen only a few times. The chain couples TRBV12-5 to TRBJ2-2; TRBD1 might be the D (5 bases). Trimming stripped 6 bases from V and 6 bases from J, with 11 bases between. The germline gives CDR1 LGHNT, CDR2 FRNRAP. This CDR3 contains 13 residues. The CDR3 loop reads CASGIQGAGELFF. The CDR3 bases are TGTGCTAGTGGAATCCAGGGCGCCGGGGAGCTGTTTTTT. Together with reference TRBV12-5 and TRBJ2-2, the CDR3 gives the full variable domain: DARVTQTPRHKVTEMGQEVTMRCQPILGHNTVFWYRQTMMQGLELLAYFRNRAPLDDSGMPKDRFSAEMPDATLATLKIQPSEPRDSAVYFCASGIQGAGELFFGEGSRLTVL.

There are a few counts of this clone. This chain links TRBV7-9 with TRBJ1-1; TRBD1 matches 7 bases. The CDR3 spans 15 residues. Trimming removed 5 bases from V and 1 base from J; junction bases left unmatched: 7. The germline V gene encodes CDR1 SEHNR and CDR2 FQNEAQ (reference sequence). CDR3 DNA: TGTGCCAGCAGCCCGACCGGGACAGAGAACACTGAAGCTTTCTTT. Translation gives CASSPTGTENTEAFF.

This chain links TRBV7-3 with TRBJ2-2, with 7 nucleotides matching TRBD1. Germline CDR1 SGHTA, CDR2 FQGTGA. With V trimmed by 4 bases and J by 6 bases, 11 bases remained unmatched. The CDR3 is 16 amino acids. The CDR3 sequence is CASSSDRVSGPGELFF. CDR3 nucleotide sequence: TGTGCCAGCAGCTCCGACAGGGTGTCTGGCCCCGGGGAGCTGTTTTTT.